The 14 T cell receptor beta chains below were found in one sample sequenced in a study of cytomegalovirus exposure and HLA in healthy donors. TCRdb keeps only in-frame clones here, not all; method: immunoSEQ multiplex PCR. The profile shows around 200,000 clones, approximately 78% of them singletons. Sample: PBMCs. These receptors were taken from a woman under 40 in good health and CMV-seronegative.

The chain couples TRBV11-1 to TRBJ2-7; TRBD1 agrees at 10 bases. V gave up 3 bases and J gave up 6 bases; unmatched junction bases: 8. Germline assignment: CDR1 SGHAT and CDR2 FQDESV (reference sequence). The CDR3 has 15 residues. The CDR3 reads CASSFSSTGGAEQYF. Here the CDR3 DNA reads TGTGCCAGCAGCTTTAGTTCGACAGGGGGCGCCGAGCAGTACTTC. The whole variable domain, remainder taken from reference TRBV11-1 and TRBJ2-7, is EAEVAQSPRYKITEKSQAVAFWCDPISGHATLYWYRQILGQGPELLVQFQDESVVDDSQLPKDRFSAERLKGVDSTLKIQPAELGDSAMYLCASSFSSTGGAEQYFGPGTRLTVT.

This clone was counted once. The chain recombines TRBV9 with TRBJ2-1; 8 bases fit TRBD1. This CDR3 is 15 amino acids long. Losses at the gene ends were 4 bases for V and 7 bases for J; bases not matched to a gene: 10. The germline V gene encodes CDR1 SGDLS and CDR2 YYNGEE. Here the CDR3 reads CASSPPTGGLNEQFF. The CDR3, as DNA: TGTGCCAGCAGCCCTCCAACAGGGGGTTTGAATGAGCAGTTCTTC.

The V call is TRBV7-9, the J call TRBJ2-3; possibly TRBD1 for D (6 bases). Germline assignment: CDR1 SEHNR and CDR2 FQNEAQ (reference sequence). The CDR3 contains 16 residues. Trimming left V 1 base short and J 3 bases short, with 14 bases between. CDR3 loop: CASSLDGTTSTDTQYF. CDR3 sequence (DNA): TGTGCCAGCAGCTTAGATGGGACAACCTCTACAGATACGCAGTATTTT.

This chain's CDR3 is CASSLGDEGDEQYF. The CDR3 bases are TGCGCCAGCAGCTTAGGAGATGAAGGGGATGAGCAGTACTTC. The chain combines TRBV5-1 with TRBJ2-7, with a possible D match to TRBD1 (5 bases). Trimming cost V 2 bases and J 7 bases, with 16 bases left between them. CDR3 length: 14 residues. The germline gives CDR1 SGHRS, CDR2 YFSETQ.

For the CDR3, the DNA is TGTGCCAGCGGGTCCCCGTGGGGGGTGACCTACGAGCAGTACTTC. This codes for CASGSPWGVTYEQYF. The chain employs TRBV2 and TRBJ2-7, with D possibly TRBD2 on 6 matching bases. The CDR3 is made up of 15 amino acids. Germline CDR1 and CDR2: SNHLY and FYNNEI. Deletions cut 8 bases from V and 2 bases from J, with 19 bases between. The complete variable domain, with remaining parts taken from reference TRBV2 and TRBJ2-7, reads EPEVTQTPSHQVTQMGQEVILRCVPISNHLYFYWYRQILGQKVEFLVSFYNNEISEKSEIFDDQFSVERPDGSNFTLKIRSTKLEDSAMYFCASGSPWGVTYEQYFGPGTRLTVT.

V is TRBV5-1 and J is TRBJ2-1, with TRBD2 matching over 9 bases. This CDR3 spans 15 amino acids. Per the germline V gene, CDR1 is SGHRS and CDR2 is YFSETQ. V trimming: 6 bases; J trimming: 3 bases; junction bases outside the gene matches: 7. The CDR3 spells CASTREGRGYNEQFF. Written as DNA, the CDR3 is TGCGCCAGCACGCGGGAGGGCCGAGGCTACAATGAGCAGTTCTTC. The variable domain in full, with the rest retrieved from reference TRBV5-1 and TRBJ2-1, is KAGVTQTPRYLIKTRGQQVTLSCSPISGHRSVSWYQQTPGQGLQFLFEYFSETQRNKGNFPGRFSGRQFSNSRSEMNVSTLELGDSALYLCASTREGRGYNEQFFGPGTRLTVL.

The rearrangement joins TRBV10-3 to TRBJ2-1; 10 bases agree with TRBD2. Germline loops: CDR1 ENHRY, CDR2 SYGVKD. The junction had 2 bases not matched to a gene; V was cut back by 2 bases and J by 7 bases. The CDR3 has 14 residues. In nucleotides, the CDR3 is TGTGCCATCAGTGAGACGACTAGCGGGAATGAGCAGTTCTTC. This gives the protein CAISETTSGNEQFF.

The rearrangement uses TRBV19 and TRBJ1-4, with 9 bases matching TRBD1. The V gene's germline CDR1 is LNHDA and CDR2 SQIVND (reference sequence). Trimming at V came to 3 bases and at J to 3 bases, leaving 8 bases not matched to a gene. The CDR3 totals 17 residues. CDR3 sequence (DNA): TGTGCCAGTAGTATCCCCGGACAGGGGCGCGCTAATGAAAAACTGTTTTTT. Translated: CASSIPGQGRANEKLFF.

The chain employs TRBV27 and TRBJ2-2, with D maybe TRBD2 (6 bases). V was shortened by 3 bases and J by 8 bases, with 7 bases between the two germline ends. The CDR3 sequence is 12 residues long. The germline CDR1 and CDR2 sequences are MNHEY and SMNVEV (reference sequence). CDR3 sequence: CASSLTRGELFF. The CDR3 nucleotides read TGTGCCAGCAGTTTGACTAGAGGGGAGCTGTTTTTT.

The rearrangement links TRBV19 to TRBJ1-5, with D perhaps TRBD1 (6 bases). Germline lookup yields CDR1 LNHDA and CDR2 SQIVND (reference sequence). The CDR3 length is 17 residues. V was shortened by 9 bases and J by 0 bases, with 21 bases between the two germline ends. The CDR3 DNA follows: TGTGCCAGCAGCGCCTCCCTAAGGGGGTATAGCAATCAGCCCCAGCATTTT. It is translated as CASSASLRGYSNQPQHF.

This clone has a single count. The chain carries TRBV27 and TRBJ2-3; D not resolved. Germline V lookup: CDR1 MNHEY, CDR2 SMNVEV (reference sequence). Trimming removed 11 bases from V and 4 bases from J, with 16 bases in between. The CDR3 is 13 residues long. CDR3 sequence: CASHSLQADTQYF. CDR3 bases: TGTGCCTCCCACTCGCTTCAAGCAGATACGCAGTATTTT.

The chain carries TRBV18 and TRBJ1-5; D is perhaps TRBD1 (5 bases). In germline, CDR1 is KGHSH, CDR2 LQKENI. V lost 4 bases and J 0 bases, leaving 10 bases between the germline ends. This CDR3 has 15 amino acids. CDR3 amino acids: CASSLSGGSNQPQHF. Here the CDR3 DNA reads TGTGCCAGCTCACTATCGGGGGGTAGCAATCAGCCCCAGCATTTT.

The chain recombines TRBV7-9 with TRBJ2-7; unclear D gene. This CDR3 comprises 15 residues. Between the trimmed V and J ends, which lost 4 bases and 3 bases, there was a span of 16 bases. The germline CDR1 and CDR2 sequences are SEHNR and FQNEAQ (reference sequence). This CDR3 is CASSSERAGRYEQYF. CDR3 DNA: TGTGCCAGCAGCTCCGAACGAGCTGGGCGCTACGAGCAGTACTTC.

The chain recombines TRBV18 with TRBJ2-7; no clear D. This CDR3 contains 14 residues. V was cut by 4 bases and J by 1 base, with 11 bases left in between. The germline gives CDR1 KGHSH, CDR2 LQKENI. CDR3 sequence reads: CASSLTVESYEQYF. The CDR3 DNA is TGTGCCAGCTCACTTACGGTAGAGTCCTACGAGCAGTACTTC.